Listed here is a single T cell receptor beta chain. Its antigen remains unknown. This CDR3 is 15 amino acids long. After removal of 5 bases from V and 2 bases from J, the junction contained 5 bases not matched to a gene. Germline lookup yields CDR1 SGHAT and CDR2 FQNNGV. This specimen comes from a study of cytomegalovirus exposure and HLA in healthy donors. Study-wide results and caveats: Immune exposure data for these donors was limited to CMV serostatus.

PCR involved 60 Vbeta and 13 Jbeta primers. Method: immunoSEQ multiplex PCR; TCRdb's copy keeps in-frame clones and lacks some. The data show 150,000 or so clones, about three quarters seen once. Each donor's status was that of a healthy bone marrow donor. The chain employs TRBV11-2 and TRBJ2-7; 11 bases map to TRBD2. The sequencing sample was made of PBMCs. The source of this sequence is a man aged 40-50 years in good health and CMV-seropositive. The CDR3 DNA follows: TGTGCCAGCAGCCGGGGACTAGCGGCGACCTACGAGCAGTACTTC. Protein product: CASSRGLAATYEQYF. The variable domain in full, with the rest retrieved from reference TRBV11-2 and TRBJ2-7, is EAGVAQSPRYKIIEKRQSVAFWCNPISGHATLYWYQQILGQGPKLLIQFQNNGVVDDSQLPKDRFSAERLKGVDSTLKIQPAKLEDSAVYLCASSRGLAATYEQYFGPGTRLTVT.